This T cell receptor beta chain was identified during a study of blood T cell repertoires in COVID-19. How the authors handled the data: Reference gene primer amplification gave nucleated cell count estimates. The protocol was immunoSEQ multiplex PCR, while the TCRdb copy is restricted to in-frame clones and leaves out a portion. From that table come the V and J calls and clone size; the DNA was used to work out D and trimming. This repertoire shows roughly 150,000 clones, 88% found once; its top ten account for over 2%. Germline values: CDR1 SGDLS, CDR2 YYNGEE. The CDR3 covers 14 residues. Trimming left V 0 bases short and J 4 bases short, with 11 bases between.

The sequenced material came from peripheral blood. This clonotype was sampled from a man aged 50 or older who had recovered from COVID-19. The J gene is TRBJ2-7, the V gene TRBV9, with D possibly matching TRBD2 (5 bases). This CDR3 reads CASSVASTGYEQYF. The CDR3 coding sequence is TGTGCCAGCAGCGTAGCATCAACGGGATACGAGCAGTACTTC. Full variable domain (remainder filled in from reference TRBV9 and TRBJ2-7): DSGVTQTPKHLITATGQRVTLRCSPRSGDLSVYWYQQSLDQGLQFLIQYYNGEERAKGNILERFSAQQFPDLHSELNLSSLELGDSALYFCASSVASTGYEQYFGPGTRLTVT.